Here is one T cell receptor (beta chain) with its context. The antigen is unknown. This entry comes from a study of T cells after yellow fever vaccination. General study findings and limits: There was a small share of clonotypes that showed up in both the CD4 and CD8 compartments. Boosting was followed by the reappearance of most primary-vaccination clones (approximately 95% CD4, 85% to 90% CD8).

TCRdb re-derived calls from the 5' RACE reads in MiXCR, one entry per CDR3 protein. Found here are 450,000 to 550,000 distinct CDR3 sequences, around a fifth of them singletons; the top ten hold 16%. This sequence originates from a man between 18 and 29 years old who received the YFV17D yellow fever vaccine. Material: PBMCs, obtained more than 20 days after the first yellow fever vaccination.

In DNA form, the CDR3 reads TGTGCCAGCAGCTCTGGACTGACCAATCAGCCCCAGCATTTT. This sequence encodes CASSSGLTNQPQHF. This chain links TRBV5-6 with TRBJ1-5; D is uncertain. Trimming removed 3 bases from V and 3 bases from J, with 10 bases in between. The CDR3 contains 14 residues. Looked up from germline, CDR1 is SGHDT and CDR2 is YYEEEE.